Described below is a single T cell receptor (beta chain) sequence and its context. In the same sample, other DNA sequences code for this CDR3. The data were taken from a study of blood T cell repertoires in COVID-19. The V and J ends lost 5 bases and 1 base respectively, with 8 bases between them. Germline-derived CDR1 and CDR2 are SGHTA and FQGTGA. The CDR3 covers 13 residues. Sequenced by immunoSEQ multiplex PCR; TCRdb stores in-frame clones only, minus some. This sample has about 250,000 clones, with roughly nine tenths found just once. This sequence was found in a woman aged 55 to 70 who had recovered from COVID-19. This chain links TRBV7-3 with TRBJ1-1, with D possibly being TRBD1 (5 bases). Specimen: peripheral blood. Here the CDR3 reads CASSPTGNTEAFF. The CDR3 DNA sequence: TGTGCCAGCAGCCCTACAGGGAACACTGAAGCTTTCTTT.